This is a list of T cell receptor beta chains from one sample in a study of blood T cell repertoires in COVID-19. Some clones are missing from TCRdb's copy, which holds only in-frame ones; the method was immunoSEQ multiplex PCR. The sample has approximately 240,000 clones; 83% are singletons. Sequencing was performed on peripheral blood. The receptors were gathered from a human donor in a cohort sampled during active COVID-19. Both conserved end residues are part of each CDR3. D genes are given only for firm matches. Clone size is stated in some rows and not others, as once, few, many or a class when expanded.

size,D,J,V,DNA,CDR3
-,-,TRBJ1-4,TRBV6-1,TGTGCCAGCAGTGAAAGACAACCTGCAACTAATGAAAAACTGTTTTTT,CASSERQPATNEKLFF
-,TRBD2,TRBJ2-7,TRBV7-2,TGTGCCAGCAGCTTAGCGCGATTTAGTAGACTAGCGGGAAAATTCTCCTACGAGCAGTACTTC,CASSLARFSRLAGKFSYEQYF
medium-sized,TRBD1,TRBJ1-2,TRBV5-4,TGTGCCAGCAGCTTGGCTGGCGCGGGACAGGATGGCTACACCTTC,CASSLAGAGQDGYTF
-,-,TRBJ1-5,TRBV7-2,TGTGCCAGCAGCTTAGCGGGACTTAGCAATCAGCCCCAGCATTTT,CASSLAGLSNQPQHF
-,-,TRBJ2-3,TRBV3-1/TRBV3-2,TGTGCCAGCAGCCAAGATCGGGCAGGGGACACAGATACGCAGTATTTT,CASSQDRAGDTDTQYF
many,-,TRBJ1-2,TRBV27,TGTGCCAGCTTCGGGAGCGGCTATGGCTACACCTTC,CASFGSGYGYTF
-,-,TRBJ2-5,TRBV7-8,TGTGCCAGCACCTCACGAGGAAGACAAGAGACCCAGTACTTC,CASTSRGRQETQYF
-,-,TRBJ2-3,TRBV29-1,TGCAGCGTTGACTCGCGGCAATCTAGCACAGATACGCAGTATTTT,CSVDSRQSSTDTQYF
-,-,TRBJ2-2,TRBV19,TGTGCCAGTAGTAAGGGGGGGGAGCTGTTTTTT,CASSKGGELFF
-,-,TRBJ2-7,TRBV19,TGTGCCAGTGGGCTGGGTTCCCCCTACGAGCAGTACTTC,CASGLGSPYEQYF
-,TRBD2,TRBJ2-1,TRBV18,TGTGCCAGCTCACCCCGGACTAGCGGGACCTACAATGAGCAGTTCTTC,CASSPRTSGTYNEQFF
-,TRBD2,TRBJ2-5,TRBV15,TGTGCCACCAGCAGCCCCACTAGCGGGAGGGTCCCCAGGGAGACCCAGTACTTC,CATSSPTSGRVPRETQYF
-,-,TRBJ1-5,TRBV27,TGTGCCAGCAGTTGGGACACCTATAGCAATCAGCCCCAGCATTTT,CASSWDTYSNQPQHF
few,TRBD1,TRBJ1-5,TRBV4-1,TGCGCCAGCAGCCAGGGGGACAGGGGTTTTTGGCCCCAGCATTTT,CASSQGDRGFWPQHF
-,TRBD1,TRBJ2-5,TRBV5-1,TGCGCCAGCAGCTTGGCCGGGACAGATGGAGAGACCCAGTACTTC,CASSLAGTDGETQYF
-,-,TRBJ2-2,TRBV19,TGTGCCAGTAGTATCAGGGTGGAGGGGACCGGGGAGCTGTTTTTT,CASSIRVEGTGELFF
-,-,TRBJ2-7,TRBV18,TGTGCCAGCTCACCACTTAATGTAGGGGCTTCTGTCTACGAGCAGTACTTC,CASSPLNVGASVYEQYF
-,TRBD1,TRBJ2-7,TRBV11-2,TGTGCCAGCAGCCGAGGGACAGGGTCCTACGAGCAGTACTTC,CASSRGTGSYEQYF
once,TRBD1,TRBJ1-2,TRBV27,TGTGCCAGCAGTTCCGGACAGGGCGACTATGGCTACACCTTC,CASSSGQGDYGYTF
once,TRBD1,TRBJ2-5,TRBV28,TGTGCCAGCAGTTTAAACGCAGGGGGCGTAGAGACCCAGTACTTC,CASSLNAGGVETQYF
-,TRBD1,TRBJ2-2,TRBV7-2,TGTGCCAGCAGCTTACTGCCGGGACAGGGAATCGTCCGGGAGCTGTTTTTT,CASSLLPGQGIVRELFF
-,-,TRBJ1-1,TRBV6-5,TGTGCCAGCAGTCGCGAGGGTAGCACTGAAGCTTTCTTT,CASSREGSTEAFF
-,-,TRBJ2-1,TRBV19,TGTGCCAGTAGTATCCGCAATGAGCAGTTCTTC,CASSIRNEQFF
-,-,TRBJ2-5,TRBV6-5,TGTGCCAGCATCGGACTGGGCCAAGAGACCCAGTACTTC,CASIGLGQETQYF
-,TRBD2,TRBJ2-1,TRBV6-5,TGTGCCAGCAGTCTAGCGGGAGGATTCAATGAGCAGTTCTTC,CASSLAGGFNEQFF
once,TRBD2,TRBJ2-3,TRBV6-4,TGTGCCAGCAGTGGAGCGGGAGGGCCCACAGATACGCAGTATTTT,CASSGAGGPTDTQYF
-,-,TRBJ2-7,TRBV3-1/TRBV3-2,TGTGCCAGCAGCCAAGGGAGGGAGCAGTACTTC,CASSQGREQYF
-,-,TRBJ2-1,TRBV9,TGTGCCGGCAGCGTCCCCTTCGAGGGAAACAATGAGCAGTTCTTC,CAGSVPFEGNNEQFF
-,-,TRBJ2-7,TRBV27,TGTGCCAGCAGTGGACTCCGAGGTGCTGGCTACGAGCAGTACTTC,CASSGLRGAGYEQYF
-,TRBD1,TRBJ2-3,TRBV19,TGTGCCAGTAGTAAAAGGGGGCAAGCAGATACGCAGTATTTT,CASSKRGQADTQYF
-,-,TRBJ1-5,TRBV7-9,TGTGCCAGCAGTCGAGGAACGGAATATAGCAATCAGCCCCAGCATTTT,CASSRGTEYSNQPQHF
-,-,TRBJ1-5,TRBV5-6,TGTGCCAGCAGCTTGGCAGAATTCAATCAGCCCCAGCATTTT,CASSLAEFNQPQHF
-,-,TRBJ2-3,TRBV5-1,TGCGCCAGCAGCTTGGAAACAGGGATCACAGATACGCAGTATTTT,CASSLETGITDTQYF
-,TRBD1,TRBJ2-1,TRBV19,TGTGCCAGTAGTATCTCCGGGACAGTCTACAATGAGCAGTTCTTC,CASSISGTVYNEQFF
few,TRBD2,TRBJ2-3,TRBV19,TGTGCCAGTAGTAGAAATCGGCTAGCGGGATTTGGCACAGATACGCAGTATTTT,CASSRNRLAGFGTDTQYF
-,-,TRBJ2-1,TRBV19,TGTGCCAGTAGTATCTCCCCCGGCGGGGGCTATTACAATGAGCAGTTCTTC,CASSISPGGGYYNEQFF
-,TRBD2,TRBJ2-7,TRBV2,TGTGCCAGCAGTGAAGTTATTAATGGCGGGAGGGCGCGGGAGCAGTACTTC,CASSEVINGGRAREQYF
-,TRBD2,TRBJ2-1,TRBV27,TGTGCCAGCAGGCGCCGGGGGATGGGAGGGAATGAGCAGTTCTTC,CASRRRGMGGNEQFF
-,TRBD1,TRBJ2-6,TRBV10-3,TGTGCCATCAGTGAGTCGACAGGGTCTGGGGCCAACGTCCTGACTTTC,CAISESTGSGANVLTF
-,TRBD1,TRBJ1-6,TRBV3-1/TRBV3-2,TGTGCCAGCAGCCGGGGGACAGGACTGGATTCACCCCTCCACTTT,CASSRGTGLDSPLHF